A single sample is the source of the 18 T cell receptor beta chains below, sequenced in a study of T cell responses to AZD1222 COVID-19 vaccine. The data were produced by immunoSEQ multiplex PCR, yet TCRdb's version contains in-frame clones alone and is incomplete. The table lists fewer than 200,000 clones, more than 90% of them singletons. The source material was peripheral blood, sampled 28 days after the second dose of the MenACWY control vaccine. Receptors were obtained from an adult who received the MenACWY meningococcal vaccine as a control.

This sequence joins TRBV10-2 and TRBJ2-1; 13 bases agree with TRBD2. With V trimmed by 4 bases and J by 0 bases, 6 bases remained unmatched. The CDR3 sequence is 18 residues long. In germline, CDR1 is WSHSY, CDR2 SAAADI. In nucleotides, the CDR3 is TGCGCCAGCAGTGCCGGGACTAGCGGGATTATCTCCTACAATGAGCAGTTCTTC. It specifies CASSAGTSGIISYNEQFF.

The chain carries TRBV11-3 and TRBJ2-2; D is unresolved. Trimming pared 5 bases from V and 3 bases from J, leaving 10 bases between. CDR3 length: 14 amino acids. Per germline, CDR1 SGHNT and CDR2 YENEEA. The CDR3, as DNA: TGTGCCAGCAGCACGGCTAGGTACACCGGGGAGCTGTTTTTT. It specifies CASSTARYTGELFF.

The CDR3 is CASSLWAGGPEQFF. CDR3 coding DNA: TGTGCCAGCAGCTTATGGGCGGGAGGGCCCGAGCAGTTCTTC. This sequence joins TRBV11-3 and TRBJ2-1; 9 nucleotides match TRBD2. The CDR3 is made up of 14 amino acids. The germline V gene encodes CDR1 SGHNT and CDR2 YENEEA. With 2 bases clipped from V and 10 bases from J, the junction kept 6 bases outside the gene matches. Looking up the rest from reference TRBV11-3 and TRBJ2-1 gives the full variable domain: EAGVVQSPRYKIIEKKQPVAFWCNPISGHNTLYWYLQNLGQGPELLIRYENEEAVDDSQLPKDRFSAERLKGVDSTLKIQPAELGDSAVYLCASSLWAGGPEQFFGPGTRLTVL.

V and J are TRBV30 and TRBJ2-7, with D possibly being TRBD2 (6 bases). There are 15 residues in the CDR3. Germline CDR1 GTSNPN, CDR2 SVGIG (reference sequence). Trimming removed 3 bases at V and 2 bases at J, with 17 bases between. CDR3 nucleotide sequence: TGTGCCTGGAGCGAAATTCGGGACTGGACCTACGAGCAGTACTTC. It translates to CAWSEIRDWTYEQYF. Full variable domain (rest looked up from reference TRBV30 and TRBJ2-7): SQTIHQWPATLVQPVGSPLSLECTVEGTSNPNLYWYRQAAGRGLQLLFYSVGIGQISSEVPQNLSASRPQDRQFILSSKKLLLSDSGFYLCAWSEIRDWTYEQYFGPGTRLTVT.

This clone was seen just once. This rearrangement joins TRBV5-5 to TRBJ1-3; unclear D gene. Germline lookup yields CDR1 SGHKS and CDR2 YYEKEE (reference sequence). The CDR3 runs to 17 residues. V lost 4 bases and J 2 bases, leaving 19 bases between the germline ends. The CDR3 reads CASSRKGPYETGNTIYF. In DNA form, the CDR3 reads TGTGCCAGCAGCCGTAAAGGACCCTACGAGACTGGAAACACCATATATTTT. The full variable domain, in which reference TRBV5-5 and TRBJ1-3 provide the parts outside the CDR3, is DAGVTQSPTHLIKTRGQQVTLRCSPISGHKSVSWYQQVLGQGPQFIFQYYEKEERGRGNFPDRFSARQFPNYSSELNVNALLLGDSALYLCASSRKGPYETGNTIYFGEGSWLTVV.

This clone was seen more than once but under ten times. The V call is TRBV3-1 (or the pseudogene TRBV3-2), the J call TRBJ2-7, with a tentative D call TRBD1 (5 bases). This CDR3 is built from 14 residues. CDR1 is LGHDT, CDR2 YNNKEL, per germline (reference sequence). The V end was cut by 5 bases, the J end by 0 bases, with 11 bases between. The CDR3 region is CASSGATVSYEQYF. The CDR3 DNA follows: TGTGCCAGCAGCGGTGCGACAGTCTCCTACGAGCAGTACTTC.

The chain combines TRBV19 with TRBJ1-2; 7 bases map to TRBD1. V was clipped by 7 bases and J by 11 bases; unmatched bases: 13. The CDR3 runs to 13 residues. CDR1 LNHDA and CDR2 SQIVND come from the germline V gene (reference sequence). The CDR3 spells CASKPRQGTRYTF. CDR3 DNA sequence: TGTGCCAGTAAGCCCCGACAGGGAACGAGATACACCTTC.

The chain recombines TRBV28 with TRBJ2-5; perhaps TRBD2 as D (5 bases). Germline assignment: CDR1 MDHEN and CDR2 SYDVKM. Trimming left V 6 bases short and J 1 base short, with 12 bases between. The CDR3 runs 14 residues. In DNA, the CDR3 is TGTGCCAGCAGCCAGAGGGTAGCCCAAGAGACCCAGTACTTC. It specifies CASSQRVAQETQYF.

As regards this clone: This sample also contains other DNA sequences that code for the same CDR3. The genes are TRBV18 and TRBJ1-4; D gene unclear. This CDR3 contains 12 residues. Germline assignment: CDR1 KGHSH and CDR2 LQKENI. The V end lost 0 bases, the J end lost 8 bases, and 4 bases lay between the germline ends. In DNA form, the CDR3 reads TGTGCCAGCTCACCACCGAACGAAAAACTGTTTTTT. Amino acids: CASSPPNEKLFF.

The rearrangement links TRBV3-1 (or the pseudogene TRBV3-2) to TRBJ2-5, with 16 bases aligning to TRBD2. From germline, CDR1 is LGHDT and CDR2 YNNKEL (reference sequence). Losses at the gene ends were 3 bases for V and 0 bases for J; bases not matched to a gene: 1. There are 17 residues in the CDR3. The CDR3, as DNA: TGTGCCAGCAGCCAGGGACTAGCGGGAGGGTACCAAGAGACCCAGTACTTC. It encodes CASSQGLAGGYQETQYF.

This clone was seen a single time. This chain connects TRBV27 to TRBJ1-4; D uncertain. The CDR3 sequence is 15 residues long. Trimming pared 0 bases from V and 2 bases from J, leaving 7 bases between. CDR1 is MNHEY, CDR2 SMNVEV, per germline (reference sequence). The CDR3 nucleotides are TGTGCCAGCAGTTTATCGAGGGCGACTAATGAAAAACTGTTTTTT. Its protein is CASSLSRATNEKLFF.

V gene TRBV5-8 combines with J gene TRBJ2-5; either TRBD1 or TRBD2 may supply D (6 bases each). Germline-derived CDR1 and CDR2 are SGHTS and YDEGEE. The CDR3 consists of 16 residues. With 5 bases removed from V and 1 base from J, the gap between germline ends came to 18 bases. The CDR3 DNA sequence: TGTGCCAGCAGTTCTGGACTACGGGGGCGCCAAGAGACCCAGTACTTC. Protein sequence: CASSSGLRGRQETQYF. Full variable domain (outside the CDR3, taken from reference TRBV5-8 and TRBJ2-5): EAGVTQSPTHLIKTRGQQATLRCSPISGHTSVYWYQQALGLGLQFLLWYDEGEERNRGNFPPRFSGRQFPNYSSELNVNALELEDSALYLCASSSGLRGRQETQYFGPGTRLLVL.

The chain uses TRBV7-8 and TRBJ1-2; D might be TRBD1 (6 bases). Germline assignment: CDR1 SGHVS and CDR2 FQNEAQ. The CDR3 consists of 15 residues. Trimming left V 5 bases short and J 4 bases short, with 17 bases between. The CDR3 here is CASSPGAGEGYGYTF. The CDR3 DNA follows: TGTGCCAGCAGCCCTGGGGCAGGGGAGGGCTATGGCTACACCTTC.

The J gene is TRBJ2-7, the V gene TRBV9; 11 bases fit TRBD1. The CDR3 is made up of 15 amino acids. Germline CDR1 reads SGDLS; CDR2 reads YYNGEE. V dropped 0 bases and J dropped 3; count of bases not matched to a gene: 2. CDR3 protein: CASSVEDRGLYEQYF. CDR3 coding DNA: TGTGCCAGCAGCGTAGAGGACAGGGGGCTCTACGAGCAGTACTTC.

The chain joins TRBV19 to TRBJ2-5, with TRBD1 matching over 8 bases. Germline V gives CDR1 LNHDA, CDR2 SQIVND (reference sequence). This CDR3 comprises 12 residues. With 6 bases clipped from V and 4 bases from J, the junction kept 1 base outside the gene matches. The CDR3 DNA sequence: TGTGCCAGTAGGGGACAGGTAGAGACCCAGTACTTC. Its protein product is CASRGQVETQYF.

The chain uses TRBV21-1 and TRBJ1-2. TRBV21-1 is a pseudogene locus. The CDR3 is 14 amino acids. CDR3 residues: CASSKALGGNGYTF. The CDR3 bases are TGTGCCAGCAGCAAAGCGCTTGGGGGAAATGGCTACACCTTC.

The CDR3 loop reads CASSLEGQGTDGYTF. CDR3 nucleotide sequence: TGTGCCAGCAGCTTAGAGGGGCAGGGGACTGATGGCTACACCTTC. V and J are TRBV11-3 and TRBJ1-2; D possibly corresponds to TRBD1 (6 bases). CDR1 and CDR2 (germline): SGHNT, YENEEA. V gave up 0 bases and J gave up 6 bases, with 14 bases separating them. The CDR3 consists of 15 residues.

The genes are TRBV7-7 and TRBJ2-5; the match to TRBD2 covers 13 bases. The CDR3 covers 16 residues. Germline assignment: CDR1 SSHAT and CDR2 FNYEAQ (reference sequence). Trimming at V came to 3 bases and at J to 5 bases, leaving 6 bases not matched to a gene. This CDR3 is CASSLETSGRMETQYF. DNA of the CDR3: TGTGCCAGCAGCTTGGAGACTAGCGGGAGGATGGAGACCCAGTACTTC.